The sequence of this T cell receptor (beta chain) was determined in a study of regulatory and conventional T cells in RAG deficiency. The study, taken as a whole, reports: Treg unique TCR beta sequences were approximately 100-fold fewer in Omenn syndrome and CID/AS patients than controls. In Omenn syndrome, sorted "Tregs" may be peripherally activated cells. Patient subsets had shorter CDR3s; Omenn Treg-Tconv overlap exceeded 75%. RAG-deficient patients showed markedly lower Shannon entropy and higher Simpson indices than control T-cell subsets.

Some clones are missing from TCRdb's copy, which holds only in-frame ones; the method was immunoSEQ multiplex PCR. The sample lists about 30,000 clones, 90% to 95% seen once, with about 0.17% in the top ten. The V gene's germline CDR1 is SGHDT and CDR2 YYEEEE. Trimming pared 1 base from V and 3 bases from J, leaving 5 bases between. The CDR3 has 13 residues. Turning to this clone: Antigen: not known.

The sorted conventional CD4+ T cells were CD25-low and CD127-high, with genomic DNA sequenced. This sample was also put to use in a study of regulatory T cells. This second study says: The PCR used 52 TRBV and 13 TRBJ primers.

The chain employs TRBV5-6 and TRBJ1-5; D is ambiguous. Sequencing was performed on CD25- CD4+ T cells sorted from blood. The receptor comes from a human donor in good health. CDR3 coding DNA: TGTGCCAGCAGCTTGCTGGCCAATCAGCCCCAGCATTTT. As protein: CASSLLANQPQHF. The full variable domain, in which reference TRBV5-6 and TRBJ1-5 provide the parts outside the CDR3, is DAGVTQSPTHLIKTRGQQVTLRCSPKSGHDTVSWYQQALGQGPQFIFQYYEEEERQRGNFPDRFSGHQFPNYSSELNVNALLLGDSALYLCASSLLANQPQHFGDGTRLSIL.